The 14 T cell receptor beta chains reported below all come from one sample, sequenced in a study of radiation and T cells in renal cell carcinoma. Method: immunoSEQ multiplex PCR; TCRdb's copy keeps in-frame clones and lacks some. Here the sample spans 150,000 or so clones, nearly 90% being singletons. Noted time point: baseline pretreatment blood. Treatment reported: 15 Gy SBRT to primary tumor, nephrectomy 4 weeks later. The source was blood, collected from a patient whose treatment included radiotherapy and nephrectomy. The receptors derive from a woman aged 50 to 60 with renal cell carcinoma.

The chain links TRBV28 to TRBJ2-6, with D maybe TRBD2 (5 bases). Between the trimmed V and J ends, which lost 3 bases and 4 bases, there was a span of 22 bases. The CDR3 totals 19 residues. In germline, CDR1 is MDHEN, CDR2 SYDVKM. CDR3: CASSFQASLVPVGANVLTF. CDR3 DNA sequence: TGTGCCAGCAGTTTCCAAGCCTCACTAGTTCCGGTAGGGGCCAACGTCCTGACTTTC.

This chain links TRBV19 with TRBJ1-4, with D possibly TRBD1 on 6 matching bases. V was clipped by 5 bases and J by 3 bases, with 13 bases between them. CDR1 and CDR2 from the germline V gene are LNHDA and SQIVND (reference sequence). This CDR3 spans 15 amino acids. CDR3 DNA: TGTGCCAGTAGTCCCAGCCGGACAGCTAATGAAAAACTGTTTTTT. Its translation is CASSPSRTANEKLFF. The full variable domain, in which reference TRBV19 and TRBJ1-4 provide the parts outside the CDR3, is DGGITQSPKYLFRKEGQNVTLSCEQNLNHDAMYWYRQDPGQGLRLIYYSQIVNDFQKGDIAEGYSVSREKKESFPLTVTSAQKNPTAFYLCASSPSRTANEKLFFGSGTQLSVL.

The gene calls are TRBV7-2 and TRBJ2-7, with D unresolved. Trimming shortened V by 3 bases and J by 2 bases, and 20 bases separated the two germline ends. This CDR3 region has 17 residues. Germline values: CDR1 SGHTA, CDR2 FQGNSA. Here the CDR3 DNA reads TGTGCCAGCAGCTTCCGTAATGGCCCGAAGTGGGCCTACGAGCAGTACTTC. Protein sequence: CASSFRNGPKWAYEQYF.

The rearrangement links TRBV29-1 to TRBJ2-2; no firm D call. Germline V gene lookup returns CDR1 SQVTM and CDR2 ANQGSEA. The CDR3 covers 13 residues. V gave up 7 bases and J gave up 2 bases, with 11 bases separating them. The CDR3, as DNA: TGCAGCGGGGGATCACTTAACACCGGGGAGCTGTTTTTT. Its translation: CSGGSLNTGELFF.

This chain links TRBV7-9 with TRBJ1-2; the D gene is possibly TRBD1 (6 bases). The CDR3 is made up of 15 amino acids. From germline, CDR1 is SEHNR and CDR2 FQNEAQ (reference sequence). V shed 5 bases and J shed 0 bases, with 13 bases lying between them. The CDR3 coding sequence is TGTGCCAGCAGCCTCGGGGCAGGGGCTAACTATGGCTACACCTTC. This encodes CASSLGAGANYGYTF.

Written as DNA, the CDR3 is TGTGCCAGCAGCTTAAACCCTAGCTCCTACGAGCAGTACTTC. It translates to CASSLNPSSYEQYF. The rearrangement uses TRBV7-3 and TRBJ2-7, with D hard to call. Germline CDR1 reads SGHTA; CDR2 reads FQGTGA. The CDR3 runs to 14 residues. V was cut by 1 base and J by 0 bases, with 7 bases left in between.

V and J are TRBV9 and TRBJ2-7; the D gene is possibly TRBD2 (6 bases). The CDR3 extends over 11 amino acids. CDR1 and CDR2 (germline): SGDLS, YYNGEE. The V end lost 7 bases, the J end lost 2 bases, and 7 bases lay between the germline ends. CDR3 sequence reads: CASGGTYEQYF. In nucleotides, the CDR3 is TGTGCCAGCGGGGGGACCTACGAGCAGTACTTC.

The chain has TRBV7-6 and TRBJ2-7, with D possibly TRBD2 on 7 matching bases. Germline loops: CDR1 SGHVS, CDR2 FNYEAQ. V was pared by 5 bases and J by 4 bases, with 21 bases between. The CDR3 is 16 residues long. The CDR3 DNA follows: TGTGCCAGCAGCCCAGATTATGGGGGGGCAGCGTACGAGCAGTACTTC. Its translation: CASSPDYGGAAYEQYF.

The chain combines TRBV7-2 with TRBJ2-5, with D perhaps given as TRBD1 or TRBD2 (5 bases each). V was pared by 5 bases and J by 7 bases, with 17 bases between. The CDR3 extends over 14 amino acids. The germline gives CDR1 SGHTA, CDR2 FQGNSA. Here the CDR3 reads CASSPGTHLGTQYF. The DNA of the CDR3 is TGTGCCAGCAGCCCAGGGACCCACTTAGGGACCCAGTACTTC.

V is TRBV29-1 and J is TRBJ2-3; tentative D call: TRBD2 (6 bases). The CDR3 is made up of 16 amino acids. V was trimmed by 2 bases and J by 2 bases, leaving 17 bases between them. The germline V gene has CDR1 SQVTM and CDR2 ANQGSEA. The CDR3 coding sequence is TGCAGCGTTGAATCGGTGGCGGGACCTCACACAGATACGCAGTATTTT. Amino acids: CSVESVAGPHTDTQYF.

With regard to this clone: The sample carries other DNA sequences with the same CDR3. CDR3 loop: CASSRQGYGYTF. The CDR3 DNA reads as TGTGCCAGCAGTCGACAGGGTTATGGCTACACCTTC. The chain is built from TRBV6-5 and TRBJ1-2; 7 positions agree with TRBD1. The junction had 2 bases not matched to a gene; V was cut back by 5 bases and J by 5 bases. Per germline, CDR1 MNHEY and CDR2 SVGAGI. The CDR3 has 12 residues.

The rearrangement joins TRBV13 to TRBJ2-7; 7 positions match TRBD2. V lost 3 bases, J lost 2 bases, and 4 bases stayed unmatched. The CDR3 sequence is 14 residues long. The germline gives CDR1 PRHDT, CDR2 FYEKMQ (reference sequence). CDR3 protein: CASSFSSGPYEQYF. The CDR3 DNA reads TGTGCCAGCAGCTTTTCTAGCGGCCCCTACGAGCAGTACTTC.

This rearrangement joins TRBV5-6 to TRBJ1-2; D might be TRBD1 (6 bases). Per the germline V gene, CDR1 is SGHDT and CDR2 is YYEEEE. The CDR3 loop spans 14 amino acids. V was trimmed by 6 bases and J by 3 bases, leaving 15 bases between them. CDR3 nucleotide sequence: TGTGCCAGCACCTTACGGGGGGCGTACTATGGCTACACCTTC. Its protein product is CASTLRGAYYGYTF.

The gene calls are TRBV10-3 and TRBJ2-7; 12 nucleotides line up with TRBD1. The CDR3 runs to 12 residues. Germline CDR1 ENHRY, CDR2 SYGVKD. Trimming took 7 bases from V and 12 from J; bases not matched to a gene: 7. In nucleotides, the CDR3 is TGTGCCATCATGCCGGGACAGGGGGCGATGTACTTC. It codes for CAIMPGQGAMYF.